This T cell receptor (beta chain) comes out of a study of T cell repertoires in aging, cancer and after chemotherapy. TRB rearrangements spanning V, D and J were amplified using mixed TRB-A/B primers. TCRdb analysed the multiplex PCR reads with MiXCR anew, one entry per CDR3 protein. The table lists 2,000 to 2,500 distinct CDR3 sequences, 22% of them singletons, with 7.5% to 9.5% in the top ten. Peripheral blood genomic DNA, not sorted cells or RNA, was the template. This CDR3 has 17 amino acids. J gave up 3 bases and V 5 bases, and 15 bases lay outside the gene matches. The germline gives CDR1 LNHDA, CDR2 SQIVND (reference sequence).

This sequence originates from a human donor with a blood cancer. Sequencing input: blood. V and J are TRBV19 and TRBJ2-7; 8 nucleotides match TRBD1. CDR3 region: CASSPQPGQDGGYEQYF. The CDR3 region has the DNA TGTGCCAGTAGTCCACAACCGGGACAGGATGGGGGCTACGAGCAGTACTTC.